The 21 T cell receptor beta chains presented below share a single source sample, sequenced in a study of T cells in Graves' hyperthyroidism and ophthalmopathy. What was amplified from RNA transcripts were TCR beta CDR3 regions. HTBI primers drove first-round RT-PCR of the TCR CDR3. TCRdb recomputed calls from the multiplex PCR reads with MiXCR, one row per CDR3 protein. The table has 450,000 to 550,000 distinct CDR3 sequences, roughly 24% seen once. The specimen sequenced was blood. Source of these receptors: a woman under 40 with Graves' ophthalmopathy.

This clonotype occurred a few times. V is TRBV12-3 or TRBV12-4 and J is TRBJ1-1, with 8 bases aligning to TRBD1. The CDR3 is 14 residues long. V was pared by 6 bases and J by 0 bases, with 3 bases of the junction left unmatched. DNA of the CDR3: TGTGCCAGCAGGACAGGGGCCCTGAACACTGAAGCTTTCTTT. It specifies CASRTGALNTEAFF.

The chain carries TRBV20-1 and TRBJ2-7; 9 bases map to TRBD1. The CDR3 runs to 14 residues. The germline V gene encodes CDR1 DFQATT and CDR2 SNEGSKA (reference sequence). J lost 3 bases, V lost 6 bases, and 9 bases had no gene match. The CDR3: CSANRGTGLYEQYF. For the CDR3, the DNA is TGCAGTGCGAATAGAGGGACAGGGCTCTACGAGCAGTACTTC.

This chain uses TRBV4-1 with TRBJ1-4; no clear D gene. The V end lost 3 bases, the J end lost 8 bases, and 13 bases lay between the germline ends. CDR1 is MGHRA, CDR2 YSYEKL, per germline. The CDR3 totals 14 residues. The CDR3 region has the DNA TGCGCCAGCAGCCAGAAACCCCGAGGGGAAAAACTGTTTTTT. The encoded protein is CASSQKPRGEKLFF.

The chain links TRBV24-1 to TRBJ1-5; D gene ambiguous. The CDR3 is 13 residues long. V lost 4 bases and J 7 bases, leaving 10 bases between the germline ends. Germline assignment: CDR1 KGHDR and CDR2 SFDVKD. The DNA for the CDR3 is TGTGCCACCAGTGACTCCCAGGCCCAGCCCCAGCATTTT. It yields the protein CATSDSQAQPQHF.

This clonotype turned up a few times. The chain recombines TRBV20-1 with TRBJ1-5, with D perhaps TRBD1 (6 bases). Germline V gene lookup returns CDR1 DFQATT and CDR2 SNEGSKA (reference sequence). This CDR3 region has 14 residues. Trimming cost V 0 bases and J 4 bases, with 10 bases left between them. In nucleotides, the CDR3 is TGCAGTGCTAGAGAAACAGGGAATAATCAGCCCCAGCATTTT. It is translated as CSARETGNNQPQHF.

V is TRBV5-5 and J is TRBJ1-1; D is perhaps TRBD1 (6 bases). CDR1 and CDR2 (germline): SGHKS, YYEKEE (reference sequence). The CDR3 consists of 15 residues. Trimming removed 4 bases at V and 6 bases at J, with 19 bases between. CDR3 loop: CASSPKGGLGAEAFF. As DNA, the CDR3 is TGTGCCAGCAGCCCCAAGGGGGGGTTGGGCGCTGAAGCTTTCTTT.

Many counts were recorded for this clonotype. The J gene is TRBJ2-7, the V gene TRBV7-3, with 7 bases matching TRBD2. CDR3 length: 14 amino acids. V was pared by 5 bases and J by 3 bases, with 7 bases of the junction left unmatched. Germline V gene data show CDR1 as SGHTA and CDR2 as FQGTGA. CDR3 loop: CASSPLGGGYEQYF. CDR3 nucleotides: TGTGCCAGCAGCCCCCTGGGGGGGGGCTACGAGCAGTACTTC. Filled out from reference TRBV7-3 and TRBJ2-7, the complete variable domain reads GAGVSQTPSNKVTEKGKYVELRCDPISGHTALYWYRQSLGQGPEFLIYFQGTGAADDSGLPNDRFFAVRPEGSVSTLKIQRTERGDSAVYLCASSPLGGGYEQYFGPGTRLTVT.

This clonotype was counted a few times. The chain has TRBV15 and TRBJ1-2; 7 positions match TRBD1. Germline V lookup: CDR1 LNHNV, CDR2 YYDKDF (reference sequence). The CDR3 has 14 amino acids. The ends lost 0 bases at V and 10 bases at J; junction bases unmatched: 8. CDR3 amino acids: CATSRDLRGLDYTF. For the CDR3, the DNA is TGTGCCACCAGCAGAGATTTAAGGGGGCTGGACTACACCTTC.

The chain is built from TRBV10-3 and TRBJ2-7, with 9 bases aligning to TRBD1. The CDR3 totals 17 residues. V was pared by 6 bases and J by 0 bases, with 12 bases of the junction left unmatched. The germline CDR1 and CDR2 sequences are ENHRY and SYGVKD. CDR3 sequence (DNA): TGTGCCATCAGCCCTCGGGGCGGGACAGGGAGCTCCTACGAGCAGTACTTC. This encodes CAISPRGGTGSSYEQYF.

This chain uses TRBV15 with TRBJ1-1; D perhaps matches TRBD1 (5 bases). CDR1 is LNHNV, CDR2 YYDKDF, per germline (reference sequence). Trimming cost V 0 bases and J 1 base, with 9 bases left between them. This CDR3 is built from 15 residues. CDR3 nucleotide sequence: TGTGCCACCAGCAGAGAATCCGGGGGGAACACTGAAGCTTTCTTT. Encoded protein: CATSRESGGNTEAFF.

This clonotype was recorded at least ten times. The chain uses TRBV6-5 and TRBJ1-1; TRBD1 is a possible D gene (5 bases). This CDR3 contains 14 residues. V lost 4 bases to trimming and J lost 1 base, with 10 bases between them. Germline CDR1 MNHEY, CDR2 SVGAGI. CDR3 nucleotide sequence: TGTGCCAGCAGTTTGGAAGGACAGAACACTGAAGCTTTCTTT. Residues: CASSLEGQNTEAFF.

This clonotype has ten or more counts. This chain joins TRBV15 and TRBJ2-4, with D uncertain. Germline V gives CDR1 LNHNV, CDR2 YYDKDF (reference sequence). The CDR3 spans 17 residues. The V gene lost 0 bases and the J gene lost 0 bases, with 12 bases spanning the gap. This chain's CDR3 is CATSRDHVGLAKNIQYF. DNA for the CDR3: TGTGCCACCAGCAGAGATCATGTGGGCTTAGCCAAAAACATTCAGTACTTC.

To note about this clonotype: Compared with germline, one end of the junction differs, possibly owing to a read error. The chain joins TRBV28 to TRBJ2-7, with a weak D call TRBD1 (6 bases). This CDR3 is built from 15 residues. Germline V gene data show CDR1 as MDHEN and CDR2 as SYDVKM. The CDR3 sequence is CASNLQGMGIGEQYF. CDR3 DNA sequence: TGTGCCAGCAATTTACAGGGAATGGGGATCGGCGAGCAGTACTTC.

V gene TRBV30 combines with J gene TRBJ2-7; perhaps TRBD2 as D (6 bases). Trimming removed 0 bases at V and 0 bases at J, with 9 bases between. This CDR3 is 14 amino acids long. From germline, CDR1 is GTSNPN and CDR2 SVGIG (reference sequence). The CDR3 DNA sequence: TGTGCCTGGAGTGTTAGCGGCAGCTCCTACGAGCAGTACTTC. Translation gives CAWSVSGSSYEQYF. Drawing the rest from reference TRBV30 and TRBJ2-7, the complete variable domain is SQTIHQWPATLVQPVGSPLSLECTVEGTSNPNLYWYRQAAGRGLQLLFYSVGIGQISSEVPQNLSASRPQDRQFILSSKKLLLSDSGFYLCAWSVSGSSYEQYFGPGTRLTVT.

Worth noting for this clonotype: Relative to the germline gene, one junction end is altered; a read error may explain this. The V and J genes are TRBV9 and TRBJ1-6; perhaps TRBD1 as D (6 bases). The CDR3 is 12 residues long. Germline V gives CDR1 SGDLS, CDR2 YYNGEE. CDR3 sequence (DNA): TGTGTCAGCAGCGTGGACAGCTCACCCCTCCACTTT. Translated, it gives CVSSVDSSPLHF.

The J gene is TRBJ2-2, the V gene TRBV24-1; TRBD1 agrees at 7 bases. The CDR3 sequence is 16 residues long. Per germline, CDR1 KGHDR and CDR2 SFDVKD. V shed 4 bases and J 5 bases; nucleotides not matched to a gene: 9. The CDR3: CATSDPRTGRTGELFF. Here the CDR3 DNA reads TGTGCCACCAGTGACCCAAGGACAGGTCGGACCGGGGAGCTGTTTTTT.

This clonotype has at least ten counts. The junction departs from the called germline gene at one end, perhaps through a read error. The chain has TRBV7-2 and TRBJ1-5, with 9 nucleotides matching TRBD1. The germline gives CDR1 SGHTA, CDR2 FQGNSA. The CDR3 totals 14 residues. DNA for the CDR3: TGTGCCAGCAGTTTAGACAGGGGGAATCAGCCCCAGCATTTT. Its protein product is CASSLDRGNQPQHF.

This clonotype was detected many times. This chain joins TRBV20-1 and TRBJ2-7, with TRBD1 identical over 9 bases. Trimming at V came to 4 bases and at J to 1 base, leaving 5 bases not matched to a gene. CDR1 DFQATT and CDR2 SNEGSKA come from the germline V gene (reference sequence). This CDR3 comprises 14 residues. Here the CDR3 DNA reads TGCAGTGCTACCCCGACAGGGGGTTCCTACGAGCAGTACTTC. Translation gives CSATPTGGSYEQYF.

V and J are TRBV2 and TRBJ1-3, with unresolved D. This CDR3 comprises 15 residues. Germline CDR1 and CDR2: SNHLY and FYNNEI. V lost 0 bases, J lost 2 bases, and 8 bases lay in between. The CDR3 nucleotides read TGTGCCAGCAGTGAAGCGATGGTAGCTGGAAACACCATATATTTT. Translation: CASSEAMVAGNTIYF.

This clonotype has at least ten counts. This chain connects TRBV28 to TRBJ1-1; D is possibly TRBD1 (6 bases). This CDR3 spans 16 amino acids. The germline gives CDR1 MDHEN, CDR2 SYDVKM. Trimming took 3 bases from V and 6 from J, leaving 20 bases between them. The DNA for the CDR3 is TGTGCCAGCAGTTTTCTCGCAGGGGAGTTTGTGGCTGAAGCTTTCTTT. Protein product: CASSFLAGEFVAEAFF. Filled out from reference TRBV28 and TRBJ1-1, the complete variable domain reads DVKVTQSSRYLVKRTGEKVFLECVQDMDHENMFWYRQDPGLGLRLIYFSYDVKMKEKGDIPEGYSVSREKKERFSLILESASTNQTSMYLCASSFLAGEFVAEAFFGQGTRLTVV.

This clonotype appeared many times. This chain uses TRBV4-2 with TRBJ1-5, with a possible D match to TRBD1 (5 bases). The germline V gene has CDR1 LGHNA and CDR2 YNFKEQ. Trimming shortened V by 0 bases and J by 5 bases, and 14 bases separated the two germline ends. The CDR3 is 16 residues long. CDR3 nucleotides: TGTGCCAGCAGCCAAGAGGGGCCGGGAAAAGATCAGCCCCAGCATTTT. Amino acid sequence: CASSQEGPGKDQPQHF.